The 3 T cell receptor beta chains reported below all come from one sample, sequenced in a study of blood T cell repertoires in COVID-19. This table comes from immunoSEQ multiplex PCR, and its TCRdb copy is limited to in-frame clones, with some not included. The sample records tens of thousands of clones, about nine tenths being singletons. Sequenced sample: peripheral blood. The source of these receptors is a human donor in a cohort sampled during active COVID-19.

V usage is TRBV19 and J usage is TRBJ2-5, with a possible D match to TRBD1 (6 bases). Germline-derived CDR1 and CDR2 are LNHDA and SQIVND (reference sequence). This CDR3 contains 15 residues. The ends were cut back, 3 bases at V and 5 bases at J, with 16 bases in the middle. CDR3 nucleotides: TGTGCCAGTAGTATTAGAACAGGGCCTGGGGAGACCCAGTACTTC. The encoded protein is CASSIRTGPGETQYF.

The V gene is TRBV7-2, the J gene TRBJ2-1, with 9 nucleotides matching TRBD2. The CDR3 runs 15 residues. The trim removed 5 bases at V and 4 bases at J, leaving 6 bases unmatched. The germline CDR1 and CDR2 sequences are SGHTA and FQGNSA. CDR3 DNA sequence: TGTGCCAGCAGCCCCCGGCGGGGGGGGTACAATGAGCAGTTCTTC. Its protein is CASSPRRGGYNEQFF.

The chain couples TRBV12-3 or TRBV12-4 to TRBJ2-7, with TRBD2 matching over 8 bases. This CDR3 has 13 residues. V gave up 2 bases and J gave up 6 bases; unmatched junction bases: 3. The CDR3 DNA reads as TGTGCCAGCAGTTTACTCGGGGGGGCCGAGCAGTACTTC. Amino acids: CASSLLGGAEQYF.